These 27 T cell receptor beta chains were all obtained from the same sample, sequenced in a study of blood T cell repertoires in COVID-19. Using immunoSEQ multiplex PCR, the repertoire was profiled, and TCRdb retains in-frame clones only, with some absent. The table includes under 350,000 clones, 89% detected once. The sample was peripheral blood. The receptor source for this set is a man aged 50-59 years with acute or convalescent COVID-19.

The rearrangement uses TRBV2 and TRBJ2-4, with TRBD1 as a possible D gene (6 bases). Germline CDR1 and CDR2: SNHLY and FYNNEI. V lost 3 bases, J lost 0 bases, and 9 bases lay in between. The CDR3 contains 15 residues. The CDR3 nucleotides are TGTGCCAGCAGTGATAGGGGGTTAGCCAAAAACATTCAGTACTTC. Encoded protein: CASSDRGLAKNIQYF.

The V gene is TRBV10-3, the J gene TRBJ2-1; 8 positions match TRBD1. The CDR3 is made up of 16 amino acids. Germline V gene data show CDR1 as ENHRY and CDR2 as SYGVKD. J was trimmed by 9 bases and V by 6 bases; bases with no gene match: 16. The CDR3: CAIRNSGQVGLSEQFF. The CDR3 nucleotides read TGTGCCATCAGAAACTCGGGACAGGTAGGTCTGAGTGAGCAGTTCTTC.

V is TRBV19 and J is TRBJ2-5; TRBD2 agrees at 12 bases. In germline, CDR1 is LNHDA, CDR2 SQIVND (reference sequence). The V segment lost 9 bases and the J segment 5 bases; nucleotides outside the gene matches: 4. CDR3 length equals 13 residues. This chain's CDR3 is CASRTSGAETQYF. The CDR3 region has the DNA TGTGCCAGCCGGACTAGCGGGGCGGAGACCCAGTACTTC.

The CDR3 reads CASSRDRVDTEAFF. In DNA, the CDR3 is TGTGCCAGCAGCAGGGACAGGGTTGACACTGAAGCTTTCTTT. The V call is TRBV4-2, the J call TRBJ1-1, with 9 bases aligning to TRBD1. After removal of 5 bases from V and 3 bases from J, the junction contained 4 bases not matched to a gene. This CDR3 is 14 amino acids long. The germline V gene encodes CDR1 LGHNA and CDR2 YNFKEQ.

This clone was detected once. The CDR3 sequence is CASSRGQTSYNEQFF. In DNA form, the CDR3 reads TGTGCCAGCTCCCGGGGACAGACATCCTACAATGAGCAGTTCTTC. The genes are TRBV18 and TRBJ2-1, with TRBD1 matching 7 bases. Per germline, CDR1 KGHSH and CDR2 LQKENI. The CDR3 runs to 15 residues. With V trimmed by 6 bases and J by 1 base, 6 bases remained unmatched. Filled out from reference TRBV18 and TRBJ2-1, the complete variable domain reads NAGVMQNPRHLVRRRGQEARLRCSPMKGHSHVYWYRQLPEEGLKFMVYLQKENIIDESGMPKERFSAEFPKEGPSILRIQQVVRGDSAAYFCASSRGQTSYNEQFFGPGTRLTVL.

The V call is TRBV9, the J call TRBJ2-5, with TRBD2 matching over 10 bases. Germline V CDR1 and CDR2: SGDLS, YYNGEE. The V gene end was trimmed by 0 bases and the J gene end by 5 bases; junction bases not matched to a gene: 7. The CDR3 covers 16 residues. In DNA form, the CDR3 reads TGTGCCAGCAGCGTAGGGAGCGGGGGGGCCGTGGAGACCCAGTACTTC. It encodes CASSVGSGGAVETQYF.

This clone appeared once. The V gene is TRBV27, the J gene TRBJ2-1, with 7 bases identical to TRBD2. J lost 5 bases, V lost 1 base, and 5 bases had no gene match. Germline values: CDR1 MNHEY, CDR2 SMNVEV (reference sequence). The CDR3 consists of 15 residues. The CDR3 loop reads CASSLFGTTDNEQFF. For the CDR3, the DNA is TGTGCCAGCAGTTTATTTGGGACTACCGACAATGAGCAGTTCTTC.

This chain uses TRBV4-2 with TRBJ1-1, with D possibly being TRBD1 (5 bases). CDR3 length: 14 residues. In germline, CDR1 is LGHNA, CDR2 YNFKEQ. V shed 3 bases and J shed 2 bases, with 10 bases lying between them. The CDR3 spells CASSQARENTEAFF. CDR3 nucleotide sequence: TGTGCCAGCAGCCAGGCCAGGGAAAACACTGAAGCTTTCTTT.

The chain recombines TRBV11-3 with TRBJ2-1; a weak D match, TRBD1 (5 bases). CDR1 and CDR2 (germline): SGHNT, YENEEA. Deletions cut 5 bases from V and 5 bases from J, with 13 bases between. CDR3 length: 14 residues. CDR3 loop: CASSPHQGDNEQFF. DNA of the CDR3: TGTGCCAGCAGCCCCCACCAGGGCGACAATGAGCAGTTCTTC.

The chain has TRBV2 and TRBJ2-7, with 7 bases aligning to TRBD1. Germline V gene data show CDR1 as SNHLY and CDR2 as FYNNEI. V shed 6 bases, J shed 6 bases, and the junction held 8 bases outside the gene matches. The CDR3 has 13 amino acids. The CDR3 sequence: CASSAGQAREQYF. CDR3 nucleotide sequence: TGTGCCAGCAGCGCTGGACAGGCTCGCGAGCAGTACTTC.

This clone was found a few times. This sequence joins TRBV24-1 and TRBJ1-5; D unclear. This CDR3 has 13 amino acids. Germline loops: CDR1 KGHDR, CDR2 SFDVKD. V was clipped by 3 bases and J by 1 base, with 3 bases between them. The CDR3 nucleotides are TGTGCCACCAGTGATCGGAGCAATCAGCCCCAGCATTTT. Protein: CATSDRSNQPQHF.

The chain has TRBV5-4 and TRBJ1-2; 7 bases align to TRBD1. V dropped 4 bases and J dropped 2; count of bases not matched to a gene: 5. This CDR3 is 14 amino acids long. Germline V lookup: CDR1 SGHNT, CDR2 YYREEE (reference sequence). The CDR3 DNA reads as TGTGCCAGCAGCCCATCCAGGGGGAACTATGGCTACACCTTC. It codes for CASSPSRGNYGYTF.

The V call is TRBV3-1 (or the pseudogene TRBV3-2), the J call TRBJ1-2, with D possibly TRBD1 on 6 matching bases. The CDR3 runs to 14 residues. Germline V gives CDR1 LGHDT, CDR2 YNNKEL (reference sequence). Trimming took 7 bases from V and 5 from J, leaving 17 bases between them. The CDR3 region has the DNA TGTGCCAGCACCTCAGAGGGACAACCGTATGGCTACACCTTC. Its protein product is CASTSEGQPYGYTF.

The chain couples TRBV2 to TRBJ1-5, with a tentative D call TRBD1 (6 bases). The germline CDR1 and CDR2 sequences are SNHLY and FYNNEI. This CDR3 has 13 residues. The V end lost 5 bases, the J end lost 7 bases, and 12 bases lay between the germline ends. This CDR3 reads CASSTGTGQPQHF. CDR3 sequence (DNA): TGTGCCAGCAGTACAGGGACGGGCCAGCCCCAGCATTTT.

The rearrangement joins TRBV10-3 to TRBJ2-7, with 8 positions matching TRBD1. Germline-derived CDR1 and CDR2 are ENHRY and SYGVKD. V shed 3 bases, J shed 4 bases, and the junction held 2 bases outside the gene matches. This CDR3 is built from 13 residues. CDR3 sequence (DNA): TGTGCCATCAGTGACAGGGGGCCTTACGAGCAGTACTTC. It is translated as CAISDRGPYEQYF.

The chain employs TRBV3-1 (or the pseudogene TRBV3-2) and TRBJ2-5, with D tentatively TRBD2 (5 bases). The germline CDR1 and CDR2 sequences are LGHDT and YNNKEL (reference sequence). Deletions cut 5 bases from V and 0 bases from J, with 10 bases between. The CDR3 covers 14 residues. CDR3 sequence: CASSAWEHQETQYF. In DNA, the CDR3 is TGTGCCAGCAGCGCATGGGAGCACCAAGAGACCCAGTACTTC.

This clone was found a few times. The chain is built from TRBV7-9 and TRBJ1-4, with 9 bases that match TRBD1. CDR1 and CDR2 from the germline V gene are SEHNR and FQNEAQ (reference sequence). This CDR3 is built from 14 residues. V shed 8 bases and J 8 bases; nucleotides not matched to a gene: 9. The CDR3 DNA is TGTGCCAGCGCCCTGGGGGACAGGGAGGAAAAACTGTTTTTT. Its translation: CASALGDREEKLFF.

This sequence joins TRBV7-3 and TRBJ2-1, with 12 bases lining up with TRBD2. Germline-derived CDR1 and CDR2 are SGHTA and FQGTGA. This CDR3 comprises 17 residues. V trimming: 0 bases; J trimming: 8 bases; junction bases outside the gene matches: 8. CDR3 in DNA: TGTGCCAGCAGCTTAACGCCTAGCGGGGGGGCCAGGGATGAGCAGTTCTTC. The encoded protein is CASSLTPSGGARDEQFF.

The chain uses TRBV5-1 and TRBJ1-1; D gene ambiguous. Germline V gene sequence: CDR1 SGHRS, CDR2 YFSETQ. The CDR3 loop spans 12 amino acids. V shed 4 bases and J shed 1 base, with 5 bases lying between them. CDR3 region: CASSQENTEAFF. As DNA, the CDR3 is TGCGCCAGCAGCCAGGAGAACACTGAAGCTTTCTTT. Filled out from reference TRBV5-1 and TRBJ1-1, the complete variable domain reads KAGVTQTPRYLIKTRGQQVTLSCSPISGHRSVSWYQQTPGQGLQFLFEYFSETQRNKGNFPGRFSGRQFSNSRSEMNVSTLELGDSALYLCASSQENTEAFFGQGTRLTVV.

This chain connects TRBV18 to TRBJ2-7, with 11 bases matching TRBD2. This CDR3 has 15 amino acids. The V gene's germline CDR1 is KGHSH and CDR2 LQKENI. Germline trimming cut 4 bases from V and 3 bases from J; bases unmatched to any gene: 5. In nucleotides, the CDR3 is TGTGCCAGCTCACGAACTAGCGGGGGTATCTACGAGCAGTACTTC. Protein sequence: CASSRTSGGIYEQYF.

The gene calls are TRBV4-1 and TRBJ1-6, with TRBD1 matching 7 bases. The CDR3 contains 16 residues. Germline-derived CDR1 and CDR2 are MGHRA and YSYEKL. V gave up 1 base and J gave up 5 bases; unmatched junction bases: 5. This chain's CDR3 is CASSQVVGTDNSPLHF. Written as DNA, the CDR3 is TGCGCCAGCAGCCAAGTGGTCGGGACAGATAATTCACCCCTCCACTTT.

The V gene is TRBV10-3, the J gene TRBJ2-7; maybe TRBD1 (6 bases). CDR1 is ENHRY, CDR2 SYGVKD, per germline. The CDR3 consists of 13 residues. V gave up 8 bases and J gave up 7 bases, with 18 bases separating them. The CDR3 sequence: CAIGLQGSTEQYF. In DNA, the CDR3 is TGTGCCATCGGGCTCCAGGGGTCCACAGAGCAGTACTTC.

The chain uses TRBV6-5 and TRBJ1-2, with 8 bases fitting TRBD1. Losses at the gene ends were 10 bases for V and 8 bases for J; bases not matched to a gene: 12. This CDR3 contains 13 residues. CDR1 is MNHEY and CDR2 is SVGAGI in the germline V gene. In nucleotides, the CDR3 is TGTGCCACCCAGGGGGCGGCCTGGGAAGGCTACACCTTC. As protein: CATQGAAWEGYTF.

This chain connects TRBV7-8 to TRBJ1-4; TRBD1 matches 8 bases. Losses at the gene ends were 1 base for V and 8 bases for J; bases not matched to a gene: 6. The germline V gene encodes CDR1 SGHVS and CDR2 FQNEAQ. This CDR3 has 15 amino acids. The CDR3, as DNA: TGTGCCAGCAGCTTAGATGGACAGGGCGTGGAAAAACTGTTTTTT. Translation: CASSLDGQGVEKLFF.

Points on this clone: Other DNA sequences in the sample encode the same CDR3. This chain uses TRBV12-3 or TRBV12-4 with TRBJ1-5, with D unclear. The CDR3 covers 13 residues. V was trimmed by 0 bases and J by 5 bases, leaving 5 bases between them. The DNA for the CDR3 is TGTGCCAGCAGTTTAGCGCGGGATCAGCCCCAGCATTTT. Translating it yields CASSLARDQPQHF.

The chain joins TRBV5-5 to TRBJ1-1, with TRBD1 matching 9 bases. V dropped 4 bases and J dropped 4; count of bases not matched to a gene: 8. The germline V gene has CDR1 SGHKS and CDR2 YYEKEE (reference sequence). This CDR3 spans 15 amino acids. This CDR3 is CASSLRQGGSTEAFF. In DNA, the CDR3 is TGTGCCAGCAGCCTACGACAGGGGGGGAGCACTGAAGCTTTCTTT.

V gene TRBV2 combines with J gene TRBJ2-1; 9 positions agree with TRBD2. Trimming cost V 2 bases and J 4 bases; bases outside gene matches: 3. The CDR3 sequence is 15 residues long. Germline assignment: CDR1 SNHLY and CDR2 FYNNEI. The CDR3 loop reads CASSEQRGAYNEQFF. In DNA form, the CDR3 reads TGTGCCAGCAGTGAACAGCGGGGGGCATACAATGAGCAGTTCTTC.